These T cell receptor beta chains were read from a single sample in a study of shared clonotypes between healthy human individuals. The method was immunoSEQ multiplex PCR; TCRdb's version includes in-frame clones alone and lacks a portion of them. The sample contains roughly 650,000 clones, 96% of which appear only once. The sample consisted of naive CD8+ T cells sorted from blood. These receptors came from a woman in her twenties or thirties in good health. The CDR3 runs from the conserved cysteine through the conserved F or W. A D gene is named only where the DNA matches it firmly. Clone size is given for some rows only: seen once, a few or many times, or a class if the clone is expanded.

V: TRBV6-5
size: few
J: TRBJ2-7
D: -
CDR3: CASSIESPVAYEQYF
DNA: TGTGCCAGCAGCATAGAATCACCCGTGGCCTACGAGCAGTACTTC

V: TRBV30
size: -
J: TRBJ2-1
D: -
CDR3: CAWSLVNEQFF
DNA: TGTGCCTGGAGTTTGGTCAATGAGCAGTTCTTC

V: TRBV5-4
size: once
J: TRBJ1-2
D: -
CDR3: CASSFRGGYGYTF
DNA: TGTGCCAGCAGCTTTCGGGGGGGATATGGCTACACCTTC

V: TRBV4-1
size: -
J: TRBJ2-7
D: TRBD1
CDR3: CASSQDPDQGQGIHEQYF
DNA: TGCGCCAGCAGCCAAGACCCCGACCAGGGACAGGGGATCCACGAGCAGTACTTC

V: TRBV5-4
size: -
J: TRBJ1-1
D: -
CDR3: CASSAVEDTEAFF
DNA: TGTGCCAGCAGCGCGGTGGAGGACACTGAAGCTTTCTTT

V: TRBV7-8
size: -
J: TRBJ2-7
D: -
CDR3: CASSGDSNYEQYF
DNA: TGTGCCAGCAGCGGGGACTCCAACTACGAGCAGTACTTC

V: TRBV5-1
size: -
J: TRBJ1-3
D: -
CDR3: CASSLGLAGVDTIYF
DNA: TGCGCCAGCAGCTTGGGTTTGGCAGGGGTGGACACCATATATTTT

V: TRBV11-2
size: once
J: TRBJ2-3
D: TRBD2
CDR3: CASSLDLAGYTDTQYF
DNA: TGTGCCAGCAGCTTAGATTTAGCGGGCTACACAGATACGCAGTATTTT

V: TRBV7-3
size: -
J: TRBJ2-3
D: -
CDR3: CASSLTSAATTDTQYF
DNA: TGTGCCAGCAGCTTAACGTCGGCGGCCACCACAGATACGCAGTATTTT

V: TRBV2
size: -
J: TRBJ2-1
D: TRBD2
CDR3: CASSGMGLAGVGEQFF
DNA: TGTGCCAGCAGCGGAATGGGACTAGCGGGAGTCGGCGAGCAGTTCTTC

V: TRBV2
size: -
J: TRBJ2-1
D: -
CDR3: CAQRGGIGNEQFF
DNA: TGTGCCCAGCGAGGAGGTATCGGCAATGAGCAGTTCTTC

V: TRBV5-3
size: -
J: TRBJ2-5
D: -
CDR3: CARSSVRDGIPKGETQYF
DNA: TGTGCCAGAAGCTCGGTAAGGGACGGGATACCGAAAGGGGAGACCCAGTACTTC

V: TRBV19
size: -
J: TRBJ1-2
D: -
CDR3: CASSILTAGLYGYTF
DNA: TGTGCCAGTAGTATCCTCACCGCAGGGCTCTATGGCTACACCTTC

V: TRBV7-2
size: -
J: TRBJ2-7
D: -
CDR3: CASSLLHLNSYEQYF
DNA: TGTGCCAGCAGCCTGTTGCACTTAAATTCCTACGAGCAGTACTTC

V: TRBV13
size: -
J: TRBJ2-1
D: TRBD2
CDR3: CASSLGLTGLAWDNEQFF
DNA: TGTGCCAGCAGCTTAGGCCTAACGGGACTAGCATGGGACAATGAGCAGTTCTTC

V: TRBV7-8
size: -
J: TRBJ2-3
D: -
CDR3: CASSLADPAFQYF
DNA: TGTGCCAGCAGCTTAGCCGACCCGGCCTTTCAGTATTTT

V: TRBV12-5
size: -
J: TRBJ2-1
D: TRBD2
CDR3: CASGFTAGTKTYNEQFF
DNA: TGTGCTAGTGGATTCACAGCCGGGACTAAGACCTACAATGAGCAGTTCTTC

V: TRBV27
size: -
J: TRBJ2-7
D: -
CDR3: CASSFGTGTYEQYF
DNA: TGTGCCAGCAGTTTCGGGACGGGAACCTACGAGCAGTACTTC

V: TRBV27
size: -
J: TRBJ1-2
D: -
CDR3: CASSLSGAVYGYTF
DNA: TGTGCCAGCAGTTTATCAGGGGCGGTCTATGGCTACACCTTC

V: TRBV18
size: -
J: TRBJ1-1
D: TRBD1
CDR3: CASSRPTGDMNTEAFF
DNA: TGTGCCAGCTCACGTCCGACAGGGGACATGAACACTGAAGCTTTCTTT

V: TRBV25-1
size: -
J: TRBJ2-5
D: -
CDR3: CASSELGTLPGETQYF
DNA: TGTGCCAGCAGTGAGTTAGGGACCCTTCCTGGAGAGACCCAGTACTTC

V: TRBV6-6
size: -
J: TRBJ2-7
D: TRBD1
CDR3: CASSQDRDPLEQYF
DNA: TGTGCCAGCAGCCAGGACAGGGATCCGCTCGAGCAGTACTTC

V: TRBV7-9
size: few
J: TRBJ1-1
D: -
CDR3: CASTETDEAFF
DNA: TGTGCCAGCACCGAGACAGACGAAGCTTTCTTT

V: TRBV9
size: -
J: TRBJ2-7
D: -
CDR3: CASSPARGIGYEQYF
DNA: TGTGCCAGCAGCCCCGCGAGGGGAATCGGTTACGAGCAGTACTTC

V: TRBV18
size: -
J: TRBJ1-1
D: -
CDR3: CASTGSGLYTEAFF
DNA: TGTGCCAGCACCGGCTCGGGGCTCTACACTGAAGCTTTCTTT

V: TRBV28
size: -
J: TRBJ1-2
D: -
CDR3: CASSPSVRGNYGYTF
DNA: TGTGCCAGCAGTCCCTCAGTTCGAGGGAACTATGGCTACACCTTC

V: TRBV7-9
size: once
J: TRBJ2-1
D: TRBD1
CDR3: CASTTTRDRGPNNEQFF
DNA: TGTGCCAGCACCACGACCAGGGACAGGGGGCCTAACAATGAGCAGTTCTTC

V: TRBV11-2
size: -
J: TRBJ1-1
D: -
CDR3: CASSFGGTEAFF
DNA: TGTGCCAGCAGCTTCGGCGGTACTGAAGCTTTCTTT

V: TRBV9
size: -
J: TRBJ2-7
D: -
CDR3: CASSGLDYEQYF
DNA: TGTGCCAGCAGCGGACTAGACTACGAGCAGTACTTC

V: TRBV6-1
size: -
J: TRBJ1-5
D: -
CDR3: CASRDSYQPQHF
DNA: TGTGCCAGCAGGGACAGTTATCAGCCCCAGCATTTT

V: TRBV5-1
size: -
J: TRBJ2-1
D: -
CDR3: CASSLMSLANNEQFF
DNA: TGCGCCAGCAGCTTGATGTCGCTAGCTAACAATGAGCAGTTCTTC

V: TRBV7-9
size: -
J: TRBJ2-7
D: -
CDR3: CASSFWERGYEQYF
DNA: TGTGCCAGCAGCTTTTGGGAAAGGGGATACGAGCAGTACTTC

V: TRBV11-2
size: -
J: TRBJ2-7
D: TRBD2
CDR3: CASSLSSGHTYEQYF
DNA: TGTGCCAGCAGCTTATCTAGCGGCCACACCTACGAGCAGTACTTC

V: TRBV2
size: -
J: TRBJ2-1
D: -
CDR3: CASKGTGPYNEQFF
DNA: TGTGCCAGCAAAGGTACAGGACCCTACAATGAGCAGTTCTTC

V: TRBV7-2
size: -
J: TRBJ1-1
D: TRBD1
CDR3: CASSPNRGNTEAFF
DNA: TGTGCCAGCAGCCCAAACAGGGGCAACACTGAAGCTTTCTTT

V: TRBV27
size: once
J: TRBJ2-7
D: TRBD1
CDR3: CASSFDRGNEQYF
DNA: TGTGCCAGCAGTTTCGACAGGGGTAACGAGCAGTACTTC

V: TRBV5-4
size: -
J: TRBJ2-7
D: TRBD2
CDR3: CASSLDPAGISSYEQYF
DNA: TGTGCCAGCAGCTTGGACCCAGCGGGAATTAGCTCCTACGAGCAGTACTTC

V: TRBV2
size: -
J: TRBJ2-1
D: TRBD1
CDR3: CASSELTGVYEQFF
DNA: TGTGCCAGCAGTGAACTGACAGGGGTGTATGAGCAGTTCTTC

V: TRBV7-9
size: few
J: TRBJ2-1
D: -
CDR3: CASSFPVGDNEQFF
DNA: TGTGCCAGCAGCTTCCCCGTGGGGGACAATGAGCAGTTCTTC

V: TRBV11-3
size: once
J: TRBJ2-5
D: -
CDR3: CASSLGTTTQETQYF
DNA: TGTGCCAGCAGCTTAGGAACAACCACCCAAGAGACCCAGTACTTC

V: TRBV28
size: -
J: TRBJ2-5
D: TRBD1
CDR3: CASSPGGQGARETQYF
DNA: TGTGCCAGCAGTCCCGGTGGACAGGGGGCCCGTGAGACCCAGTACTTC

V: TRBV9
size: -
J: TRBJ1-5
D: TRBD1
CDR3: CASSGGQGHQPQHF
DNA: TGTGCCAGCAGCGGGGGACAGGGCCACCAGCCCCAGCATTTT

V: TRBV2
size: -
J: TRBJ2-1
D: TRBD1
CDR3: CASTLDRGAYNEQFF
DNA: TGTGCCAGCACCTTGGACAGGGGGGCGTACAATGAGCAGTTCTTC

V: TRBV29-1
size: -
J: TRBJ1-1
D: -
CDR3: CSVAFFSHPEAFF
DNA: TGCAGCGTTGCCTTTTTTAGCCATCCTGAAGCTTTCTTT

V: TRBV27
size: once
J: TRBJ2-1
D: -
CDR3: CASSLRPLSGSEYNEQFF
DNA: TGTGCCAGCAGTTTGAGGCCACTTAGCGGCTCTGAGTACAATGAGCAGTTCTTC

V: TRBV28
size: -
J: TRBJ1-1
D: -
CDR3: CASSYVNTEAFF
DNA: TGTGCCAGCAGTTACGTCAACACTGAAGCTTTCTTT

V: TRBV4-1
size: -
J: TRBJ1-1
D: -
CDR3: CASSQDVGTEAFF
DNA: TGCGCCAGCAGCCAAGATGTGGGGACTGAAGCTTTCTTT

V: TRBV7-9
size: -
J: TRBJ2-7
D: TRBD1
CDR3: CASSLSKGTGRGIYEQYF
DNA: TGTGCCAGCAGCTTAAGCAAGGGGACAGGGAGGGGGATCTACGAGCAGTACTTC

V: TRBV4-1
size: -
J: TRBJ2-1
D: TRBD1
CDR3: CASRDPRGRNEQFF
DNA: TGCGCCAGCAGGGACCCTAGGGGGCGGAATGAGCAGTTCTTC

V: TRBV6-5
size: -
J: TRBJ1-2
D: -
CDR3: CASSYSEGGVGYTF
DNA: TGTGCCAGCAGTTACTCGGAGGGTGGAGTCGGCTACACCTTC

V: TRBV14
size: -
J: TRBJ1-6
D: TRBD1
CDR3: CASSQGTGSFNSPLHF
DNA: TGTGCCAGCAGCCAAGGGACAGGGAGTTTTAATTCACCCCTCCACTTT

V: TRBV7-8
size: -
J: TRBJ2-7
D: -
CDR3: CASSLTPGSSYEQYF
DNA: TGTGCCAGCAGCTTAACTCCAGGGAGCTCCTACGAGCAGTACTTC

V: TRBV28
size: -
J: TRBJ2-7
D: -
CDR3: CASSLSESYEQYF
DNA: TGTGCCAGCAGTTTATCGGAATCCTACGAGCAGTACTTC

V: TRBV27
size: -
J: TRBJ1-5
D: -
CDR3: CASRTLGSNQPQHF
DNA: TGTGCCAGCAGGACCCTGGGGTCTAATCAGCCCCAGCATTTT

V: TRBV27
size: -
J: TRBJ1-5
D: -
CDR3: CASSSGLSNQPQHF
DNA: TGTGCCAGCAGTTCGGGACTGAGCAATCAGCCCCAGCATTTT

V: TRBV5-6
size: -
J: TRBJ2-1
D: TRBD2
CDR3: CASSFTGLAADNEQFF
DNA: TGTGCCAGCAGCTTCACGGGACTAGCGGCCGACAATGAGCAGTTCTTC

V: TRBV2
size: -
J: TRBJ2-1
D: -
CDR3: CASSDWYNEQFF
DNA: TGTGCCAGCAGTGATTGGTACAATGAGCAGTTCTTC

V: TRBV11-2
size: -
J: TRBJ2-5
D: -
CDR3: CASSPEETQYF
DNA: TGTGCCAGCAGTCCAGAGGAGACCCAGTACTTC

V: TRBV27
size: -
J: TRBJ2-2
D: -
CDR3: CASSFGGRHGELFF
DNA: TGTGCCAGCAGTTTTGGGGGAAGGCACGGGGAGCTGTTTTTT

V: TRBV19
size: once
J: TRBJ1-2
D: -
CDR3: CASRESQTRGYTF
DNA: TGTGCCAGTAGAGAGTCTCAAACCCGGGGCTACACCTTC